The 2 T cell receptor beta chains below all came from one sample that was sequenced in a study of blood T cells in healthy people across ages. The use of a sample-barcoded 5' primer and a J-beta primer mix characterized a second PCR of about 7 to 12 cycles. TCRdb recomputed calls from the 5' RACE reads with MiXCR, one row per CDR3 protein. This sample yields fewer than 650,000 distinct CDR3 sequences, of which about 25% are seen a single time; approximately 4% belongs to the top ten. The data were also submitted as part of a second study, on T cells of mothers and their children.

The material sequenced was blood. The receptors here all came from a boy younger than 10 in good health.

The V and J genes are TRBV9 and TRBJ2-3; 8 positions agree with TRBD2. V dropped 7 bases and J dropped 2; count of bases not matched to a gene: 12. The CDR3 is made up of 16 amino acids. In germline, CDR1 is SGDLS, CDR2 YYNGEE. Here the CDR3 reads CASPRGGRGDTDTQYF. DNA of the CDR3: TGTGCCAGCCCTCGGGGAGGGCGGGGGGACACAGATACGCAGTATTTT.

The chain carries TRBV7-9 and TRBJ2-7; 13 bases fit TRBD2. Trimming cost V 5 bases and J 3 bases; bases outside gene matches: 13. The CDR3 length is 18 residues. Germline loops: CDR1 SEHNR, CDR2 FQNEAQ (reference sequence). The CDR3 DNA is TGTGCCAGCAGCCCGTGGACTAGCGGGAGAACGGTGAACTACGAGCAGTACTTC. This codes for CASSPWTSGRTVNYEQYF.